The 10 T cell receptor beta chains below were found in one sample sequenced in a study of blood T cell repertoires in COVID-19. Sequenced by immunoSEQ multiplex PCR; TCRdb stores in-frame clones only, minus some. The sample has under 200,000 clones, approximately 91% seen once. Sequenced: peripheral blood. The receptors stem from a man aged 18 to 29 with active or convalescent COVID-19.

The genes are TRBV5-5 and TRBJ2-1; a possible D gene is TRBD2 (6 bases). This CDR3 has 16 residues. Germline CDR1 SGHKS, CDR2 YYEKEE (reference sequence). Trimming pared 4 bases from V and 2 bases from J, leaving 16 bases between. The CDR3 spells CASSPHGGPAYNEQFF. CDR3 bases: TGTGCCAGCAGCCCCCACGGGGGACCTGCCTACAATGAGCAGTTCTTC.

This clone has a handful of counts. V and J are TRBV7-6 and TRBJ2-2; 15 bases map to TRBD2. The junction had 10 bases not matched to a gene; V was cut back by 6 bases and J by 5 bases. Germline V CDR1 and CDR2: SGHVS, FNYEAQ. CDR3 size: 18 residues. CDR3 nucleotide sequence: TGTGCCAGCAGTCAGCGGACTAGCGGGAGGGCCGCGACCGGGGAGCTGTTTTTT. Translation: CASSQRTSGRAATGELFF.

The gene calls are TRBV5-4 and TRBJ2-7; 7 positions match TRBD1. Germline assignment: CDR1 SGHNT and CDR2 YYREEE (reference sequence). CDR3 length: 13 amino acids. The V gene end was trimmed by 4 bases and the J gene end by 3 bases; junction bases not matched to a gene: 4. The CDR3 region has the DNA TGTGCCAGCAGCCCAGGGGACAGCTACGAGCAGTACTTC. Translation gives CASSPGDSYEQYF. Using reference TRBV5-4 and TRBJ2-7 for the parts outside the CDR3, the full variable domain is ETGVTQSPTHLIKTRGQQVTLRCSSQSGHNTVSWYQQALGQGPQFIFQYYREEENGRGNFPPRFSGLQFPNYSSELNVNALELDDSALYLCASSPGDSYEQYFGPGTRLTVT.

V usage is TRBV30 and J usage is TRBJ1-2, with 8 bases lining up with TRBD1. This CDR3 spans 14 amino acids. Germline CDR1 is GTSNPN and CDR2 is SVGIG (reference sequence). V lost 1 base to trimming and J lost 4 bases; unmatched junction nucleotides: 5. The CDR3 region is CAWSEMTGAYGYTF. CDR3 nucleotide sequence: TGTGCCTGGAGTGAGATGACAGGGGCCTATGGCTACACCTTC.

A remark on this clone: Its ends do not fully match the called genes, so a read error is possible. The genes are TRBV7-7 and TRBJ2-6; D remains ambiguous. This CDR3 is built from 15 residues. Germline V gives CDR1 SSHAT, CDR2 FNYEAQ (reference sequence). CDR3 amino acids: CASSRLEHGANVLTF. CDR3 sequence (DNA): TGTGCTAGCAGCCGCCTCGAACATGGGGCCAACGTCCTGACTTTC.

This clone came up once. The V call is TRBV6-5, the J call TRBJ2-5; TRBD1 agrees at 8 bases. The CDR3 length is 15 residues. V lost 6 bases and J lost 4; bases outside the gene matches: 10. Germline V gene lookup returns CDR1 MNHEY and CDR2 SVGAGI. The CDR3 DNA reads TGTGCCAGCAGCAGCGGCGGACAGGGTCGAGAGACCCAGTACTTC. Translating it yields CASSSGGQGRETQYF.

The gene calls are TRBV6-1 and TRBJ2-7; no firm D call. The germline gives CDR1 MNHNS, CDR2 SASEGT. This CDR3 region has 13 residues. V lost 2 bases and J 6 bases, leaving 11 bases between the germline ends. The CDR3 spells CASSELWRGEQYF. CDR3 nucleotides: TGTGCCAGCAGTGAATTGTGGCGAGGCGAGCAGTACTTC.

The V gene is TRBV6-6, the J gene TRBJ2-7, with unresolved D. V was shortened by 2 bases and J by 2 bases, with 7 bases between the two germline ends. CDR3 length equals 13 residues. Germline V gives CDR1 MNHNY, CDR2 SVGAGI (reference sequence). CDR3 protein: CASSYEEAYEQYF. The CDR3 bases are TGTGCCAGCAGTTACGAAGAGGCCTACGAGCAGTACTTC.

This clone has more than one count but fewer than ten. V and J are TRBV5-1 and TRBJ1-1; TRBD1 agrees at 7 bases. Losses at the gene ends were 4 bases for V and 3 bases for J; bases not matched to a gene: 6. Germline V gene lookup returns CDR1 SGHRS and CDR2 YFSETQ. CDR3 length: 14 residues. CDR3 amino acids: CASSLRQGYTEAFF. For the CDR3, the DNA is TGCGCCAGCAGCCTGAGACAGGGTTACACTGAAGCTTTCTTT.

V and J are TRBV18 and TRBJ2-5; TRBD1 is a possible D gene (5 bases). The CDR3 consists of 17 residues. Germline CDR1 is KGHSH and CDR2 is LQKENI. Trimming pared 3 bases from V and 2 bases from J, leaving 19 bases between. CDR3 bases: TGTGCCAGCTCACCCAGTACAGGTCTTGTGGTACAAGAGACCCAGTACTTC. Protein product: CASSPSTGLVVQETQYF. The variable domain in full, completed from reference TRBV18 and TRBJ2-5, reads NAGVMQNPRHLVRRRGQEARLRCSPMKGHSHVYWYRQLPEEGLKFMVYLQKENIIDESGMPKERFSAEFPKEGPSILRIQQVVRGDSAAYFCASSPSTGLVVQETQYFGPGTRLLVL.